These T cell receptor beta chains were read from a single sample in a study of CD8 T cells in ankylosing spondylitis. From the 5' RACE reads, TCRdb called clonotypes with MiXCR, one entry per CDR3 protein. The sample has about 420,000 distinct CDR3 sequences, approximately 20% seen once. Sequencing was done on a sample of blood, either unsorted or a sorted T cell fraction (not recorded which). These receptors came from a male donor with ankylosing spondylitis. CDR3s include the opening cysteine and the closing phenylalanine or tryptophan. The D gene is left open where the match is weak. Size is stated for part of the rows, as once, few or many counts, or as a class when the clone is expanded.

TRBD2 | TRBJ2-7 | NA | TRBV20-1 | TGCAGTGCCATAACTAGCGGGGGAAGCTACGAGCAGTACTTC | CSAITSGGSYEQYF
TRBD1 | TRBJ2-2 | many | TRBV29-1 | TGCAGCGCAGGACAGGGGGCGGACACCGGGGAGCTGTTTTTT | CSAGQGADTGELFF
NA | TRBJ1-1 | NA | TRBV5-1 | TGCGCCAGCAGCGTCCAATCCGGGAGGGCAGCGAACACTGAAGCTTTCTTT | CASSVQSGRAANTEAFF
NA | TRBJ2-7 | NA | TRBV27 | TGTGCCAGCAGTGGCCATACGAAGTACGAGCAGTACTTC | CASSGHTKYEQYF
NA | TRBJ1-1 | few | TRBV18 | TGTGCCAGCTCACCCACGGGAGGCATGAACACTGAAGCTTTCTTT | CASSPTGGMNTEAFF
NA | TRBJ1-5 | NA | TRBV15 | TGTGCCACCAGCGGAGATCATCAGCCCCAGCATTTT | CATSGDHQPQHF
NA | TRBJ2-1 | NA | TRBV4-3 | TGCGCCAGCAGCCAAGGGACGGTGAACAATGAGCAGTTCTTC | CASSQGTVNNEQFF
NA | TRBJ2-7 | few | TRBV4-2 | TGTGCCAGCTCGAACCCCAGGGGAGACTACGAGCAGTACTTC | CASSNPRGDYEQYF
TRBD1 | TRBJ1-5 | few | TRBV2 | TGTGCCAGCGCGGTCGCAGGGGGCCCTCAGCCCCAGCATTTT | CASAVAGGPQPQHF
NA | TRBJ2-7 | NA | TRBV5-1 | TGCGCCAGCAGCTTGGGTCGGGGTTGGTCCTACGAGCAGTACTTC | CASSLGRGWSYEQYF
NA | TRBJ2-2 | few | TRBV12-3/TRBV12-4 | TGTGCCAGCAGTTTTGAGGCGATTCTGAACACCGGGGAGCTGTTTTTT | CASSFEAILNTGELFF
TRBD2 | TRBJ2-5 | NA | TRBV29-1 | TGCAGCGCTTTGCGGGGGGGAACCGGGGAGACCCAGTACTTC | CSALRGGTGETQYF
NA | TRBJ2-1 | NA | TRBV20-1 | TGCAGTGCAGCGACGGACTCCTACAATGAGCAGTTCTTC | CSAATDSYNEQFF
TRBD1 | TRBJ2-7 | few | TRBV28 | TGTGCCAGCGGATCACAGGGGGCGGGCAACGAGCAGTACTTC | CASGSQGAGNEQYF
TRBD1 | TRBJ1-6 | NA | TRBV5-1 | TGCGCCAGCAGCTTGCGGCAGGGGGCGGACTCACCCCTCCACTTT | CASSLRQGADSPLHF
NA | TRBJ2-3 | NA | TRBV18 | TGTGCCAGCTCACCAGGATGGATAGATACGCAGTATTTT | CASSPGWIDTQYF
TRBD1 | TRBJ1-6 | NA | TRBV3-1 | TGTGCCAGCAGCCAAGGGGACAGGGGAGGACCCCTCCACTTT | CASSQGDRGGPLHF
NA | TRBJ2-7 | few | TRBV5-1 | TGCGCCAGCAGCTTGGGGGACGTCAGAACCAACGAGCAGTACTTC | CASSLGDVRTNEQYF
TRBD1 | TRBJ2-7 | NA | TRBV29-1 | TGCAGCGTTGAAATAGGGGGCCGCTACGAGCAGTACTTC | CSVEIGGRYEQYF
NA | TRBJ1-2 | NA | TRBV18 | TGTGCCAGCTCACCACCGACGGTGTCAGTTTATGGCTACACCTTC | CASSPPTVSVYGYTF
TRBD2 | TRBJ2-1 | few | TRBV30 | TGTGCCTGGAGTCCACTAGCGCCGCGGACCTACAATGAGCAGTTCTTC | CAWSPLAPRTYNEQFF
TRBD1 | TRBJ2-7 | few | TRBV2 | TGTGCCAGCAGTGAAGTGTTTGGACAGGGCCACTACGAGCAGTACTTC | CASSEVFGQGHYEQYF
TRBD2 | TRBJ2-2 | many | TRBV5-1 | TGCGCCAGCAGCTTGGTCCTAGCGGGGGCCGGGGAGCTGTTTTTT | CASSLVLAGAGELFF
NA | TRBJ1-4 | NA | TRBV4-2 | TGTGCCAGCAGGGCTGACGGGAATGAAAAACTGTTTTTT | CASRADGNEKLFF
NA | TRBJ1-5 | NA | TRBV6-1 | TGTGCCAGCAGTGGAAGGGTGGGGCGAGGGGATCAGCCCCAGCATTTT | CASSGRVGRGDQPQHF
NA | TRBJ1-1 | few | TRBV27 | TGTGCCAGCAGTTTCGCGGGGAGGACGTCTGAAGCTTTCTTT | CASSFAGRTSEAFF
NA | TRBJ1-2 | NA | TRBV5-6 | TGTGCCAGCAGTCTGGCGACTAACTATGGCTACACCTTC | CASSLATNYGYTF
TRBD2 | TRBJ2-7 | NA | TRBV20-1 | TGCAGTGCTAGAGAAGTCTGGGGAGGTAGCGGGAGGAAGAGCTCCTACGAGCAGTACTTC | CSAREVWGGSGRKSSYEQYF
NA | TRBJ1-1 | few | TRBV2 | TGTGCCAGCACCGGGCTCCCTAACACTGAAGCTTTCTTT | CASTGLPNTEAFF
NA | TRBJ2-1 | few | TRBV20-1 | TGCAGTGCTAGAGATTGGGTCTCCTACAATGAGCAGTTCTTC | CSARDWVSYNEQFF
NA | TRBJ2-4 | few | TRBV30 | TGTGCCTGGAGTGTAGTGGGGGAAAACATTCAGTACTTC | CAWSVVGENIQYF
TRBD2 | TRBJ2-7 | few | TRBV27 | TGTGCCAGCGGGCGGGGGGCCTTCTATGGCTACGAGCAGTACTTC | CASGRGAFYGYEQYF
NA | TRBJ2-7 | NA | TRBV10-3 | TGTGCCATCAGTGAGATAAAGGGGCGACGGTACGAGCAGTACTTC | CAISEIKGRRYEQYF
TRBD1 | TRBJ1-5 | NA | TRBV25-1 | TGTGCCAGCAGTCCCCAGGGAGGGGGCGGTTGGCAGCCCCAGCATTTT | CASSPQGGGGWQPQHF
TRBD2 | TRBJ2-1 | few | TRBV5-1 | TGCGCCAGCAGAGCTAGCGGGCCTTACAATGAGCAGTTCTTC | CASRASGPYNEQFF
NA | TRBJ1-1 | NA | TRBV29-1 | TGCACCGGGGCGGGGCGGAACACTGAAGCTTTCTTT | CTGAGRNTEAFF
NA | TRBJ1-1 | NA | TRBV20-1 | TGCAGTGCTAGAGAAGGGGCGCAAGCGGGGACTGAAGCTTTCTTT | CSAREGAQAGTEAFF
TRBD1 | TRBJ1-4 | NA | TRBV27 | TGTGCCAGCAGGCAAGACAGGGTTGGCTCAACTAATGAAAAACTGTTTTTT | CASRQDRVGSTNEKLFF
TRBD1 | TRBJ1-1 | few | TRBV7-6 | TGTGCCAGCAGCTTAGGGACAGGGTCGAGAACTGAAGCTTTCTTT | CASSLGTGSRTEAFF
TRBD2 | TRBJ2-1 | NA | TRBV5-1 | TGCGCCAGCAGCCCCGGACTAGCGGGAGGGGGCTCCTACAATGAGCAGTTCTTC | CASSPGLAGGGSYNEQFF
TRBD2 | TRBJ2-1 | NA | TRBV7-9 | TGTGCCAGCAGCTTAGTCCTAGCGGGAGAGCACAATGAGCAGTTCTTC | CASSLVLAGEHNEQFF
TRBD1 | TRBJ2-1 | few | TRBV28 | TGTGCCATCCGAGACAGGGGGGAAGAAAATGAGCAGTTCTTC | CAIRDRGEENEQFF
TRBD1 | TRBJ2-2 | NA | TRBV3-1 | TGTGCCAGCCATAAGGACAGGGCCACCGGGGAGCTGTTTTTT | CASHKDRATGELFF
TRBD1 | TRBJ2-1 | many | TRBV15 | TGTGCCACCAGCTGGGACAGGGGGCCGAGCTCCTACAATGAGCAGTTCTTC | CATSWDRGPSSYNEQFF
NA | TRBJ1-4 | NA | TRBV29-1 | TGCAGCGTGTCCCCACGAGGAACTAATGAAAAACTGTTTTTT | CSVSPRGTNEKLFF